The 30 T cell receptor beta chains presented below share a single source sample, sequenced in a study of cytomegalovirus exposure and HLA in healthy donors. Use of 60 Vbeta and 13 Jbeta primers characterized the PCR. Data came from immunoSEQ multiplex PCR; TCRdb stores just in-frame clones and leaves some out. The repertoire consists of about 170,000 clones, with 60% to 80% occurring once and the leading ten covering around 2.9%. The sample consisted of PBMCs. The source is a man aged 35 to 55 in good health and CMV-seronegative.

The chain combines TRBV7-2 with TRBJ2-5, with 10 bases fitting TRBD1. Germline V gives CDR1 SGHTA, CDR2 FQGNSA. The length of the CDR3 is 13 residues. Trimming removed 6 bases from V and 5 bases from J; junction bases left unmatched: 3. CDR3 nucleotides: TGTGCCAGCAGTCGACAGGGGGCGGAGACCCAGTACTTC. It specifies CASSRQGAETQYF.

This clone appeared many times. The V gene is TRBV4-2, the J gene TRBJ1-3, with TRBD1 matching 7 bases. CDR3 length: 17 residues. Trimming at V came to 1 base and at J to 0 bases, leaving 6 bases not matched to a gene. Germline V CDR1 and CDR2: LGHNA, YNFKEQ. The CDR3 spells CASSQGDRDSSGNTIYF. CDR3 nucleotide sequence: TGTGCCAGCAGCCAAGGGGACAGAGATAGCTCTGGAAACACCATATATTTT.

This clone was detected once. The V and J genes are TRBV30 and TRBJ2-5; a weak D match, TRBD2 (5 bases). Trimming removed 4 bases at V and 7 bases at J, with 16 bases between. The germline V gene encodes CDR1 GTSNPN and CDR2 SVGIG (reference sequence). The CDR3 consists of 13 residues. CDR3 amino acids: CAWNSSPRGTQYF. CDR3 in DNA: TGTGCCTGGAATTCTTCCCCCCGGGGGACCCAGTACTTC.

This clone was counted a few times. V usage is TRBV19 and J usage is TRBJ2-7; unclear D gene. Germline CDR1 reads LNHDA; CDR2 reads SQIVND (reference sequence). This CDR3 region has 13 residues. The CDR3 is CFFKQKAAYEQYF. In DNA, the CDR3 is TGTTTTTTCAAGCAGAAGGCGGCATACGAGCAGTACTTC.

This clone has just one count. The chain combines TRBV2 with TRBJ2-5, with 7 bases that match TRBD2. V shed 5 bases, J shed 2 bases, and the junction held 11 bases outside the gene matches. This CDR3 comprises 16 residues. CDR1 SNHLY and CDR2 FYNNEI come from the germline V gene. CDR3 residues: CASSTPRASGQETQYF. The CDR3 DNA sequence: TGTGCCAGCAGTACCCCTAGGGCTAGCGGACAAGAGACCCAGTACTTC.

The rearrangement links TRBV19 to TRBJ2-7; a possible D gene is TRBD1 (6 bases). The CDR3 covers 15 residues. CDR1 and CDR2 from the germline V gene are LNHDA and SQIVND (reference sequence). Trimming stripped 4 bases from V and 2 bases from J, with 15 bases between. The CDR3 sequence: CASSTAEGGPYEQYF. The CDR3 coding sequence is TGTGCCAGTAGTACCGCCGAAGGGGGTCCCTACGAGCAGTACTTC.

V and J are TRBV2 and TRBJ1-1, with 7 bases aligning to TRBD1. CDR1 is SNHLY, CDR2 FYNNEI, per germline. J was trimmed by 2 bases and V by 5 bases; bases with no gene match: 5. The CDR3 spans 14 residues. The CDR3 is CASSWTGLNTEAFF. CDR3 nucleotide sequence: TGTGCCAGCAGTTGGACAGGTCTAAACACTGAAGCTTTCTTT.

The CDR3 reads CASSYYREEEQFF. The CDR3 region has the DNA TGCGCCAGCAGCTACTACAGGGAAGAAGAGCAGTTCTTC. The chain carries TRBV5-1 and TRBJ2-1; tentative D call: TRBD1 (6 bases). V shed 3 bases and J shed 10 bases, with 14 bases lying between them. The germline CDR1 and CDR2 sequences are SGHRS and YFSETQ. The CDR3 runs 13 residues.

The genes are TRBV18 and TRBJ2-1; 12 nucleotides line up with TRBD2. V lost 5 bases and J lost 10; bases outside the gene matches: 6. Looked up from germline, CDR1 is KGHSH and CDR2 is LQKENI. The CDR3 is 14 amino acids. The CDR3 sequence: CASSSTSGRGEQFF. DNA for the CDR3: TGTGCCAGCTCATCGACTAGCGGGAGAGGGGAGCAGTTCTTC.

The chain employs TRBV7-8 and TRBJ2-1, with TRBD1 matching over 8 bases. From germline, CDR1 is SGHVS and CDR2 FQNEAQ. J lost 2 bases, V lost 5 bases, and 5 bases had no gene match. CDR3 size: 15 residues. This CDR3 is CASSPPGQAYNEQFF. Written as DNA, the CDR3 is TGTGCCAGCAGCCCCCCGGGACAGGCCTACAATGAGCAGTTCTTC.

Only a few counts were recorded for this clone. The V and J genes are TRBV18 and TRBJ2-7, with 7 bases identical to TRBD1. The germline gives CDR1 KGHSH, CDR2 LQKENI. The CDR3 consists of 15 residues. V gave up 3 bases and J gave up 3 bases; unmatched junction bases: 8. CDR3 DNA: TGTGCCAGCTCACCGGCCGCTGACAGGGACTACGAGCAGTACTTC. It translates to CASSPAADRDYEQYF.

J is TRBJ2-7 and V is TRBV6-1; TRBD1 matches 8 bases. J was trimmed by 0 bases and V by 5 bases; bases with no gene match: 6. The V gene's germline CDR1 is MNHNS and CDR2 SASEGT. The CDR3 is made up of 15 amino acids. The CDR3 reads CASSPRGQSSYEQYF. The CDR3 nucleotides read TGTGCCAGCAGTCCCAGGGGGCAGAGCTCCTACGAGCAGTACTTC.

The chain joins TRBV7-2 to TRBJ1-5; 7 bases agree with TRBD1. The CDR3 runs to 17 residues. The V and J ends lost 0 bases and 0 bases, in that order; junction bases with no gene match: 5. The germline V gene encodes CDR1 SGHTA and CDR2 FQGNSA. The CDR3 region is CASSLAQGGFSNQPQHF. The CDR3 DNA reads TGTGCCAGCAGCTTAGCGCAGGGGGGTTTTAGCAATCAGCCCCAGCATTTT.

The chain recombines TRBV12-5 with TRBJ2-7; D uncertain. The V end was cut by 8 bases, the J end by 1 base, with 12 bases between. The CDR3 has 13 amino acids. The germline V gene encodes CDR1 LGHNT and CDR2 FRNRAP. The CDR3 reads CASTAAGSYEQYF. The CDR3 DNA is TGTGCTAGTACGGCCGCCGGGTCCTACGAGCAGTACTTC.

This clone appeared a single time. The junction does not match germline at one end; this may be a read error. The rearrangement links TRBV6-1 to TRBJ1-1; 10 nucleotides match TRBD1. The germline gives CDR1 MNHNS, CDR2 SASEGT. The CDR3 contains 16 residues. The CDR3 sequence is CASREAGTGVFTEAFF. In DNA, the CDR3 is TGTGCCAGCAGAGAAGCCGGGACAGGGGTGTTCACTGAAGCTTTCTTT.

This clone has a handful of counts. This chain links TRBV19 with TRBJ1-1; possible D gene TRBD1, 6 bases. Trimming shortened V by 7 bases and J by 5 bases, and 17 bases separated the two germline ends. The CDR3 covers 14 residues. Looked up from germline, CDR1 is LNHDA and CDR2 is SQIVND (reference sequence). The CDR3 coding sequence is TGTGCCAGTACGACCTTGGGGGCAAGTACTGAAGCTTTCTTT. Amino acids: CASTTLGASTEAFF.

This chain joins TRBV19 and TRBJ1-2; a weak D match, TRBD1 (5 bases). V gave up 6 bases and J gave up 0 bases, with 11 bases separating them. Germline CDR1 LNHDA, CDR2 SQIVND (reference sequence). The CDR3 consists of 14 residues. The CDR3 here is CASSGDWANYGYTF. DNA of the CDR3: TGTGCCAGTAGCGGGGACTGGGCTAACTATGGCTACACCTTC.

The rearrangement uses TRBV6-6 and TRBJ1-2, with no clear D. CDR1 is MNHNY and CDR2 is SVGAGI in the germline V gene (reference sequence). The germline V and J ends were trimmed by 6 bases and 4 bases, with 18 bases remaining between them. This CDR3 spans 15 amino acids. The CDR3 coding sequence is TGTGCCAGCAGCCGGGAGCTCTCCGCCCTCTATGGCTACACCTTC. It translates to CASSRELSALYGYTF.

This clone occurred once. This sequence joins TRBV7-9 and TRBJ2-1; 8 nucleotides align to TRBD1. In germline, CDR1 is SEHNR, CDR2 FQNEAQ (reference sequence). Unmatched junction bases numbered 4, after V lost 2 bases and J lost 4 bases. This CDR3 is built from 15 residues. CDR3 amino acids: CASSLPGGRYNEQFF. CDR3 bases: TGTGCCAGCAGCTTACCAGGGGGCCGGTACAATGAGCAGTTCTTC.

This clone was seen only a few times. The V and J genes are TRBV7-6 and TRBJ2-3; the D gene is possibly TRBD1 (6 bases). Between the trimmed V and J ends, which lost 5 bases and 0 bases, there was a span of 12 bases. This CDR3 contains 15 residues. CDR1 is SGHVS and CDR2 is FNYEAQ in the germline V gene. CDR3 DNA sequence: TGTGCCAGCAGCCTCACAGGGTCTAGCACAGATACGCAGTATTTT. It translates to CASSLTGSSTDTQYF.

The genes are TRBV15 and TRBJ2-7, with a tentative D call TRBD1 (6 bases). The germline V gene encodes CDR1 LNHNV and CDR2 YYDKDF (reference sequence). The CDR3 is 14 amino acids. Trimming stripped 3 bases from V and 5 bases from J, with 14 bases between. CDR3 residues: CATSSGTKSDEQYF. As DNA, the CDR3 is TGTGCCACCAGCAGTGGGACAAAGAGCGACGAGCAGTACTTC.

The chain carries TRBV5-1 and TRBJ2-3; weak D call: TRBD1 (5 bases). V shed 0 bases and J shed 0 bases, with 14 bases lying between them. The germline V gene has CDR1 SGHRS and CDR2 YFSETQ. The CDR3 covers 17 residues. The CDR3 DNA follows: TGCGCCAGCAGCTTGGTCAGGGCCCGGCCCAGCACAGATACGCAGTATTTT. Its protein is CASSLVRARPSTDTQYF.

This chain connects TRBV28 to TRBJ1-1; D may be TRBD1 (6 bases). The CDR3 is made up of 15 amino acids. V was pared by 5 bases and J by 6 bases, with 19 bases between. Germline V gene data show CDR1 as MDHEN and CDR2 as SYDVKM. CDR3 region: CASSTLATGYAEAFF. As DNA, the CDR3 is TGTGCCAGCAGTACACTCGCAACAGGGTATGCTGAAGCTTTCTTT.

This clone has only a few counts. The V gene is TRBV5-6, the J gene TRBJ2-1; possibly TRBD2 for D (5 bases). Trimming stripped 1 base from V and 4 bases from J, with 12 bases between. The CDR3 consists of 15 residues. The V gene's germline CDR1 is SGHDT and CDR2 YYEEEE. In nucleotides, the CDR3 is TGTGCCAGCAGCTTGTACGGGGAAAGGTACAATGAGCAGTTCTTC. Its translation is CASSLYGERYNEQFF.

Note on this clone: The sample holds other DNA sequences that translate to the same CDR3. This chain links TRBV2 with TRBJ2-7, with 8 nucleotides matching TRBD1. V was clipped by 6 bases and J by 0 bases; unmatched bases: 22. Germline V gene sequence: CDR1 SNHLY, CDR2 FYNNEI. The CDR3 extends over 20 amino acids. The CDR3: CASSGQPGQEHRKSSYEQYF. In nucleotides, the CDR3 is TGTGCCAGCAGCGGTCAGCCGGGACAGGAACACCGCAAAAGCTCCTACGAGCAGTACTTC.

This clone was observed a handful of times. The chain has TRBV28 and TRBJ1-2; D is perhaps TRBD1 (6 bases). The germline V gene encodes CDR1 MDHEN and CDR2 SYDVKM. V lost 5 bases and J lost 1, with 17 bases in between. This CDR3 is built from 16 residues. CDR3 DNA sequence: TGTGCCAGCAGTCTTTTACAGGGACGGAATAACTATGGCTACACCTTC. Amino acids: CASSLLQGRNNYGYTF.

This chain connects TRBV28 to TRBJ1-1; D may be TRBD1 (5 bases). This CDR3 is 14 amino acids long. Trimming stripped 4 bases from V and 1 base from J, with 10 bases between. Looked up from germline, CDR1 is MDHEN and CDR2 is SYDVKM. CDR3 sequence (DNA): TGTGCCAGCAGTTCGCGGGGCCAGAACACTGAAGCTTTCTTT. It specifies CASSSRGQNTEAFF.

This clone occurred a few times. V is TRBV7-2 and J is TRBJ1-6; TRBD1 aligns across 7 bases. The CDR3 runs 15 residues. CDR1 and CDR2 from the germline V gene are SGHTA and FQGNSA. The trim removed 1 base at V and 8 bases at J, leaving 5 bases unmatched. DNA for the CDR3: TGTGCCAGCAGCTTAGAGGGGGCCGCGGATTCACCCCTCCACTTT. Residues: CASSLEGAADSPLHF.

CDR3: CASSLNPGDYEQYF. In DNA form, the CDR3 reads TGTGCCAGCAGCTTAAATCCAGGGGACTACGAGCAGTACTTC. The genes are TRBV11-2 and TRBJ2-7, with D possibly TRBD1 on 6 matching bases. The CDR3 contains 14 residues. CDR1 is SGHAT and CDR2 is FQNNGV in the germline V gene. Trimming cost V 2 bases and J 3 bases, with 11 bases left between them.

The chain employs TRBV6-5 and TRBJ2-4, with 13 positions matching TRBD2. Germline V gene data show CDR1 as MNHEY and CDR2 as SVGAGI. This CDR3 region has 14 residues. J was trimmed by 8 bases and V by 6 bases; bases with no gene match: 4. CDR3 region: CASRPGLAGHIQYF. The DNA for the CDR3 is TGTGCCAGCAGGCCGGGACTAGCGGGACACATTCAGTACTTC.